This T cell receptor beta chain is from a study of blood T cells in healthy people across ages (dated by TCRdb to about 2015). General notes on the study: In model experiments, template switching captured roughly one uniquely barcoded TCR beta cDNA molecule for every two T cells. To avoid experimental bias, donors of different ages were randomly spread across the sequencing lanes. The donors were split into four age groups: young (average around 15 years), middle-aged (39), aged (about 56) and long-lived (about 74). For two donors (one aged 18 to 30 and one aged 80 or older), the study analyzed two additional independent replicas of 1 million unique cDNA reads from the same blood draw. To track age-related changes in TCR beta repertoire diversity, the study relied on deep sequencing normalized with unique cDNA molecular identifiers.

Libraries were made using 5' RACE. For sequencing, an Illumina HiSeq 2500 was employed. A second roughly 7 to 12 cycle PCR used a sample-barcoded 5' primer and a J-beta primer mix. Each TCR beta cDNA molecule received a unique molecular identifier from a template-switch 5' adaptor carrying 12 random nucleotides. Each sample yielded at least 3 million CDR3-containing paired-end reads. All of the RNA was converted into first-strand cDNA using the Mint cDNA synthesis kit, with a TRBC-specific oligonucleotide serving as the primer. Following uracil-DNA glycosylase treatment, all cDNA underwent a first 18-cycle PCR with the universal primers M1SS and BC2_uni_R. In the paper's pipeline: For normalization, 1 million high-quality reads, each with a distinct molecular identifier, were randomly selected from each sample. Reads with shared molecular identifiers were discarded instead of being binned into consensus sequences. MiTCR, run with a Q25 quality threshold and the strictest error-elimination algorithm, handled CDR3 identification, clonotype clustering and error correction. A nonparametric unseen species model using Euler transformation provided a lower-bound estimate of total TCR beta diversity. TCRdb cleaned the public reads at Q25 with fastp, built clones with MiXCR and kept in-frame beta chains. Entries that share a CDR3 protein sequence are merged under the most common genes and DNA. These V and J calls derive from TCRdb rather than the authors' analysis. This sample gives about 1.4 million distinct CDR3 sequences in total; around 59% of them show up just once. The ten most abundant clones make up over 5.5% of the sample.

Only a few counts were recorded for this clonotype. The antigen it binds to is not known. Base qualities are not at hand, and no much larger clone is one base apart. Broad study findings and their caveats: Because profiling used bulk unsorted PBMCs, naive and antigen-experienced compartments could not be compared conclusively. Because the CMV infection status of the donors was unknown, age-related changes in expanded clonotypes may potentially have been confounded. The percentage of naive T cells measured by flow cytometry correlated strongly with observed TCR beta diversity. The long-lived group showed more naive CD4+ T cells, fewer expanded clones and increased TCR diversity than the aged group, suggesting age selection. As age increased, observed TCR beta diversity per million T cells dropped in a roughly linear way, and a significant reduction was already evident by age around 41. Total diversity estimates from one million sequenced T cells were considered lower bounds and underestimates.

Donors were a few dozen systemically healthy Caucasian individuals from Russia aged 6 to 90 years. Each donor gave approximately 9.3 milliliters of peripheral blood, collected into EDTA-treated Vacutainer tubes. Ficoll-Paque density-gradient centrifugation was used to isolate PBMCs, with at least 6.5 million per sample. Trizol reagent was used to extract total RNA from the PBMCs, yielding at least 5 micrograms per sample. The percentages of naive CD45RAhigh/CD27high T cells were determined by flow cytometry on a PBMC aliquot from every donor. From V the trimming removes 4 bases and from J it removes 5 bases, while the gene matches leave 12 bases of the junction unaccounted for. CDR1 SEHNR and CDR2 FQNEAQ are derived from the germline V gene (reference sequence). The CDR3 holds 16 amino acids from the cysteine to the phenylalanine. Just the 48-base CDR3 DNA is kept, in frame starting at base 1.

This clonotype originated in a man in his late teens or twenties in good health. Sequenced input: blood. The sequence joins TRBV7-9 to TRBJ2-7, with 9 bases matching TRBD2. The CDR3 sequence is CASSYGTGLAGNEQYF. The DNA reads TGTGCCAGCAGCTATGGAACAGGGCTAGCGGGAAACGAGCAGTACTTC.